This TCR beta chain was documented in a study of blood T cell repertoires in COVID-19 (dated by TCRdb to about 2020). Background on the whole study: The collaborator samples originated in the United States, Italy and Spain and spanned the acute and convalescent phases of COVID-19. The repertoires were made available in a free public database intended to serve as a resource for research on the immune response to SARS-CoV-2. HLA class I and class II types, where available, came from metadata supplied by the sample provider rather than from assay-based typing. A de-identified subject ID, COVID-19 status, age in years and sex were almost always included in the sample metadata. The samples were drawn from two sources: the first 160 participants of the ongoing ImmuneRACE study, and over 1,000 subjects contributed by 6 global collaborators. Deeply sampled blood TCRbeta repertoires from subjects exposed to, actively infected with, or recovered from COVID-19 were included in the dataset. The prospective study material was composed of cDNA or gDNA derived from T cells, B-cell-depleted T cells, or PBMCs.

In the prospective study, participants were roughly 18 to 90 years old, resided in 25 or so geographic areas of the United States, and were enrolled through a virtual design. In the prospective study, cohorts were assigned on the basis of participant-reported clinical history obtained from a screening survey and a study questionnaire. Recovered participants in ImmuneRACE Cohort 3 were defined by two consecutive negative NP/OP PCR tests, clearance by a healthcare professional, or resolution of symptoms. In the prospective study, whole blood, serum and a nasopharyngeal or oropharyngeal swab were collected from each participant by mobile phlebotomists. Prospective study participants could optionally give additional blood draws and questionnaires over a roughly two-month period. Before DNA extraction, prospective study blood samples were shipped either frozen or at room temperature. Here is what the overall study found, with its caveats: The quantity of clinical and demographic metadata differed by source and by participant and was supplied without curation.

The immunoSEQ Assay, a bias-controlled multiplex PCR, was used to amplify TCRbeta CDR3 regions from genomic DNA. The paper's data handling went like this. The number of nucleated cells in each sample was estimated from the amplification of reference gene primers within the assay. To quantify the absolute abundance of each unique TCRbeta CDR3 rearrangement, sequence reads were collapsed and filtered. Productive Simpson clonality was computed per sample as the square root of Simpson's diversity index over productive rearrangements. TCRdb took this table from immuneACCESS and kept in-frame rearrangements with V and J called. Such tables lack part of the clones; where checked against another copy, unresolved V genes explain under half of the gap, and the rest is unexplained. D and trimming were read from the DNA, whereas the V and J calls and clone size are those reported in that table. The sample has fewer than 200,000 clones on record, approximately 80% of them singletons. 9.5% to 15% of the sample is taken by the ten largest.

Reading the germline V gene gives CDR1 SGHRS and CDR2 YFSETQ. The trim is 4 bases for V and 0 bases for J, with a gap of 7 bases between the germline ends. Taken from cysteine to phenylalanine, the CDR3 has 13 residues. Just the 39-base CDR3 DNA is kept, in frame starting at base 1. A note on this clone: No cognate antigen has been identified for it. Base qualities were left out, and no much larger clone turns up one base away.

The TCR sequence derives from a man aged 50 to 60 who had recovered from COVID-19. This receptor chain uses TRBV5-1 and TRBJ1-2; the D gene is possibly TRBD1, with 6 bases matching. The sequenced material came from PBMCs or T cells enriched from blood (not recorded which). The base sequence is TGCGCCAGCAGCGGACAGTCTAACTATGGCTACACCTTC. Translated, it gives CASSGQSNYGYTF.